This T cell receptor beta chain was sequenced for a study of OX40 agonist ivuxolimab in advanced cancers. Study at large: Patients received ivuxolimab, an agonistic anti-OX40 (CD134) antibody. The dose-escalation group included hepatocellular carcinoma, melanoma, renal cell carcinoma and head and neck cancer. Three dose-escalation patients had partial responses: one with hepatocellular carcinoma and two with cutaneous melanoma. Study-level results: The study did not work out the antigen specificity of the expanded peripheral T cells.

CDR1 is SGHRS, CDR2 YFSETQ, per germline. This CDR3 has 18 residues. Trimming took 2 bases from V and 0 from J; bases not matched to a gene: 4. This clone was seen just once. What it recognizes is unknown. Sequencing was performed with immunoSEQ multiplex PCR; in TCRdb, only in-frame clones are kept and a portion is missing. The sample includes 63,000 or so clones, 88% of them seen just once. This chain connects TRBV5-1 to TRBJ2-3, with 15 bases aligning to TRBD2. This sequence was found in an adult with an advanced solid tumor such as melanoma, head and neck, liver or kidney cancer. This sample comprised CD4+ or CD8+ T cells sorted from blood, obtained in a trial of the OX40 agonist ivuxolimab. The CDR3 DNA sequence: TGCGCCAGCAGCTTCGGACTAGCGGGAGGGGCTAGCACAGATACGCAGTATTTT. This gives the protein CASSFGLAGGASTDTQYF.